The T cell receptor beta chain described here comes from a study of immune cell composition in non-small cell lung cancer. Overall study results and limits: Clones >0.5% enriched in tumour were rarer in adenocarcinoma (around 33%) than squamous (75%). Tumour TCR-beta clonality showed no significant link to smoking pack-years. Shared sequences between tumour-reactive and dominant in vivo clones were not proven.

On this clone: No antigen is known for it.

Method: immunoSEQ multiplex PCR; TCRdb's copy keeps in-frame clones and lacks some. The sample contains around 2,600 clones, 76% of which appear only once. DNA was extracted from unsorted cell suspensions stored frozen. The sequencing sample was made of lung tumor tissue. The origin of this receptor is a human donor with non-small cell lung cancer.

In DNA, the CDR3 is TGTGCCAGCTCACCGTCGATACTAGCCTACAATGAGCAGTTCTTC. Translated, it gives CASSPSILAYNEQFF. The chain is built from TRBV18 and TRBJ2-1, with D possibly matching TRBD2 (5 bases). The CDR3 extends over 15 amino acids. Germline CDR1 is KGHSH and CDR2 is LQKENI. Trimming left V 3 bases short and J 2 bases short, with 11 bases between.